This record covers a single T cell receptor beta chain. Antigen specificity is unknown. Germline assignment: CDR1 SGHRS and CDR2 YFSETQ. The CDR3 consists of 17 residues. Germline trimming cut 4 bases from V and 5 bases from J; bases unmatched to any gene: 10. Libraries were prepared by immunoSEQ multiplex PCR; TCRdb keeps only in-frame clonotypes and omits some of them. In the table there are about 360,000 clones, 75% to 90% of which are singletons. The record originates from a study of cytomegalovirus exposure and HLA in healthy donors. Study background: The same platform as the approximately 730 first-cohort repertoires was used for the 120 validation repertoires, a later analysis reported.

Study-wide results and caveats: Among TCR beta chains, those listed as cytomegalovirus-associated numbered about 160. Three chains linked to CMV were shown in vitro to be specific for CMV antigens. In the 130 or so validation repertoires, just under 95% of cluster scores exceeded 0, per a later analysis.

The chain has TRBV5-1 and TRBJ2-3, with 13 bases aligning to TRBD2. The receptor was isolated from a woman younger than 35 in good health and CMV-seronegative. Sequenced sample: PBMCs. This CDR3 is CASSLGLAGVALDTQYF. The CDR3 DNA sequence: TGCGCCAGCAGCCTCGGACTAGCGGGAGTTGCTCTAGATACGCAGTATTTT. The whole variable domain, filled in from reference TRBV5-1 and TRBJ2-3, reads KAGVTQTPRYLIKTRGQQVTLSCSPISGHRSVSWYQQTPGQGLQFLFEYFSETQRNKGNFPGRFSGRQFSNSRSEMNVSTLELGDSALYLCASSLGLAGVALDTQYFGPGTRLTVL.